Following are 24 T cell receptor beta chains from one sample sequenced in a study of blood T cell repertoires in COVID-19. TCRdb's table, derived via immunoSEQ multiplex PCR, lists solely in-frame clones and lacks some. The sample holds some 98,000 clones, 65% to 90% seen once. The sequenced sample was peripheral blood. These receptors were obtained from a man between 65 and 80 years old with active or convalescent COVID-19.

This clone was detected only a few times. The gene calls are TRBV14 and TRBJ1-2; no reliable D call. The CDR3 runs to 13 residues. V was pared by 2 bases and J by 4 bases, with 8 bases between. Germline V lookup: CDR1 SGHDN, CDR2 FVKESK. CDR3 DNA: TGTGCCAGCAGCCAATTCCGTTCCTATGGCTACACCTTC. It is translated as CASSQFRSYGYTF.

This clone has a single count. V gene TRBV11-2 combines with J gene TRBJ2-3, with 11 bases identical to TRBD2. The CDR3 is 15 residues long. J lost 6 bases, V lost 5 bases, and 7 bases had no gene match. CDR1 is SGHAT, CDR2 FQNNGV, per germline. CDR3 loop: CASSTSGGPRDTQYF. For the CDR3, the DNA is TGTGCCAGCAGCACTAGCGGGGGCCCGCGGGATACGCAGTATTTT.

The gene calls are TRBV20-1 and TRBJ1-2; D remains unclear. The CDR3 sequence is 10 residues long. Per the germline V gene, CDR1 is DFQATT and CDR2 is SNEGSKA (reference sequence). V lost 6 bases and J lost 2, with 4 bases in between. The CDR3 coding sequence is TGCAGTGCCTCCAACTATGGCTACACCTTC. Protein: CSASNYGYTF.

V and J are TRBV7-2 and TRBJ2-3; D is perhaps TRBD2 (5 bases). The V end lost 1 base, the J end lost 11 bases, and 13 bases lay between the germline ends. The germline gives CDR1 SGHTA, CDR2 FQGNSA. This CDR3 spans 13 amino acids. This chain's CDR3 is CASSLGLARGQYF. The CDR3 bases are TGTGCCAGCAGCTTAGGTCTAGCACGGGGGCAGTATTTT.

J is TRBJ2-2 and V is TRBV18; 7 nucleotides line up with TRBD2. The CDR3 runs 15 residues. Germline assignment: CDR1 KGHSH and CDR2 LQKENI. Trimming at V came to 3 bases and at J to 2 bases, leaving 3 bases not matched to a gene. CDR3 coding DNA: TGTGCCAGCTCACCCGGGACTACCAACACCGGGGAGCTGTTTTTT. Residues: CASSPGTTNTGELFF.

The gene calls are TRBV11-3 and TRBJ2-7; D is perhaps TRBD1 (5 bases). This CDR3 is built from 15 residues. Germline V gene sequence: CDR1 SGHNT, CDR2 YENEEA. With 3 bases removed from V and 3 bases from J, the gap between germline ends came to 15 bases. The CDR3 DNA reads as TGTGCCAGCAGCTTCCGCGCAGGGTCATACTACGAGCAGTACTTC. This codes for CASSFRAGSYYEQYF.

The chain employs TRBV11-2 and TRBJ1-6; D is undetermined. This CDR3 region has 14 residues. Trimming removed 4 bases at V and 7 bases at J, with 11 bases between. In germline, CDR1 is SGHAT, CDR2 FQNNGV. The CDR3 loop reads CASSSSTRNSPLHF. In DNA form, the CDR3 reads TGTGCCAGCAGCTCCTCGACAAGGAATTCACCCCTCCACTTT.

In the case of this clone: At one end the junction does not follow the germline gene, possibly because of a read error. The J gene is TRBJ1-2, the V gene TRBV24-1, with D unresolved. The CDR3 extends over 13 amino acids. The germline gives CDR1 KGHDR, CDR2 SFDVKD. The CDR3 nucleotides read TGTGCCGCCAGTCCTGGACTCGGCTATGGCTACACCTTC. Its protein is CAASPGLGYGYTF.

The chain uses TRBV3-1 (or the pseudogene TRBV3-2) and TRBJ1-6; a possible D gene is TRBD1 (5 bases). This CDR3 has 14 amino acids. The germline V and J ends were trimmed by 0 bases and 10 bases, with 10 bases remaining between them. Germline loops: CDR1 LGHDT, CDR2 YNNKEL (reference sequence). DNA of the CDR3: TGTGCCAGCAGCCAAGATCAGGGTGGGTCACCCCTCCACTTT. Its translation: CASSQDQGGSPLHF.

This chain uses TRBV7-6 with TRBJ1-1; tentative D call: TRBD1 (6 bases). Germline assignment: CDR1 SGHVS and CDR2 FNYEAQ. This CDR3 has 14 amino acids. Trimming removed 5 bases from V and 1 base from J, with 11 bases in between. The CDR3 coding sequence is TGTGCCAGCAGCCAGGGGTTTCGGAACACTGAAGCTTTCTTT. This encodes CASSQGFRNTEAFF.

V is TRBV11-2 and J is TRBJ2-1; TRBD1 is a possible D gene (6 bases). Germline lookup yields CDR1 SGHAT and CDR2 FQNNGV. V dropped 7 bases and J dropped 8 bases, with 18 bases sitting between them. The CDR3 loop spans 14 amino acids. This CDR3 reads CASIHGASGDEQFF. The DNA for the CDR3 is TGTGCCAGCATCCACGGGGCCTCAGGGGATGAGCAGTTCTTC. The variable domain in full, completed from reference TRBV11-2 and TRBJ2-1, reads EAGVAQSPRYKIIEKRQSVAFWCNPISGHATLYWYQQILGQGPKLLIQFQNNGVVDDSQLPKDRFSAERLKGVDSTLKIQPAKLEDSAVYLCASIHGASGDEQFFGPGTRLTVL.

This sequence joins TRBV11-2 and TRBJ2-3; 11 positions match TRBD2. Looked up from germline, CDR1 is SGHAT and CDR2 is FQNNGV. This CDR3 is built from 15 residues. Trimming cost V 5 bases and J 2 bases; bases outside gene matches: 3. The CDR3 protein is CASSLLAGVTDTQYF. In nucleotides, the CDR3 is TGTGCCAGCAGCCTACTAGCGGGGGTCACAGATACGCAGTATTTT.

V usage is TRBV13 and J usage is TRBJ1-1, with TRBD1 matching 8 bases. The CDR3 loop spans 16 amino acids. The trim removed 5 bases at V and 0 bases at J, leaving 8 bases unmatched. Germline lookup yields CDR1 PRHDT and CDR2 FYEKMQ (reference sequence). The DNA for the CDR3 is TGTGCCAGCAGCCTAAGGACAGGGCTCATGAACACTGAAGCTTTCTTT. It codes for CASSLRTGLMNTEAFF. The complete variable domain, with remaining parts taken from reference TRBV13 and TRBJ1-1, reads AAGVIQSPRHLIKEKRETATLKCYPIPRHDTVYWYQQGPGQDPQFLISFYEKMQSDKGSIPDRFSAQQFSDYHSELNMSSLELGDSALYFCASSLRTGLMNTEAFFGQGTRLTVV.

In this sample, this clone turned up a few times. This chain connects TRBV4-3 to TRBJ2-1, with TRBD2 as a possible D gene (6 bases). V was trimmed by 0 bases and J by 5 bases, leaving 11 bases between them. The CDR3 sequence is 15 residues long. Per germline, CDR1 LGHNA and CDR2 YSLEER. This CDR3 reads CASSQDWGLHNEQFF. CDR3 nucleotides: TGCGCCAGCAGCCAAGATTGGGGACTCCACAATGAGCAGTTCTTC.

J is TRBJ1-4 and V is TRBV5-1, with 8 bases aligning to TRBD1. CDR3 length: 17 amino acids. CDR1 is SGHRS and CDR2 is YFSETQ in the germline V gene. Trimming removed 4 bases from V and 0 bases from J; junction bases left unmatched: 8. In DNA, the CDR3 is TGCGCCAGCAGCGGGACAGGTTGGGGTGCAACTAATGAAAAACTGTTTTTT. Residues: CASSGTGWGATNEKLFF.

The CDR3 is CASSQRLAGHEQFF. CDR3 nucleotide sequence: TGTGCCAGCAGCCAAAGACTAGCGGGCCATGAGCAGTTCTTC. This rearrangement joins TRBV3-1 (or the pseudogene TRBV3-2) to TRBJ2-1; the match to TRBD2 covers 10 bases. Germline lookup yields CDR1 LGHDT and CDR2 YNNKEL (reference sequence). CDR3 size: 14 residues. Trimming took 2 bases from V and 8 from J; bases not matched to a gene: 3.

This clone came up once. This chain links TRBV14 with TRBJ2-7; maybe TRBD2 (5 bases). Deletions cut 3 bases from V and 6 bases from J, with 9 bases between. Germline assignment: CDR1 SGHDN and CDR2 FVKESK. This CDR3 contains 12 residues. In DNA form, the CDR3 reads TGTGCCAGCAGCCACCCCGAGGGCGAGCAGTACTTC. It translates to CASSHPEGEQYF.

This clone is a singleton in its sample. This rearrangement joins TRBV10-3 to TRBJ1-1, with no clear D. Per germline, CDR1 ENHRY and CDR2 SYGVKD. The CDR3 is 14 amino acids. V was cut by 3 bases and J by 0 bases, with 8 bases left in between. The CDR3 DNA reads as TGTGCCATCAGTGACTTTACAGTGAACACTGAAGCTTTCTTT. The encoded protein is CAISDFTVNTEAFF.

The gene calls are TRBV30 and TRBJ1-5, with a weak D call TRBD1 (5 bases). Deletions cut 4 bases from V and 6 bases from J, with 13 bases between. In germline, CDR1 is GTSNPN, CDR2 SVGIG (reference sequence). The CDR3 runs 13 residues. Written as DNA, the CDR3 is TGTGCCTGGACTCAGGGACTCGGTCAGCCCCAGCATTTT. It codes for CAWTQGLGQPQHF.

This chain uses TRBV1 with TRBJ1-3. TRBV1 is classified as a pseudogene. The CDR3 consists of 15 residues. CDR3 protein: CTSSQDGGQGNTIYF. The DNA of the CDR3 is TGCACCAGCAGCCAAGACGGAGGCCAAGGAAACACCATATATTTT.

This clone has only a few counts. V gene TRBV3-1 (or the pseudogene TRBV3-2) combines with J gene TRBJ2-1; no clear D gene. The CDR3 runs 15 residues. The germline V and J ends were trimmed by 2 bases and 7 bases, with 15 bases remaining between them. CDR1 and CDR2 from the germline V gene are LGHDT and YNNKEL (reference sequence). The CDR3 sequence is CASSQIPSEANEQFF. The CDR3 DNA follows: TGTGCCAGCAGCCAAATACCGTCTGAAGCGAATGAGCAGTTCTTC.

The CDR3 bases are TGTGCCAGCAGCTTATCTCGGCTAGCGGGGGGGGCAGATACGCAGTATTTT. Its protein is CASSLSRLAGGADTQYF. The chain uses TRBV11-2 and TRBJ2-3; 12 bases are shared with TRBD2. The germline V gene has CDR1 SGHAT and CDR2 FQNNGV. The junction had 7 bases not matched to a gene; V was cut back by 2 bases and J by 4 bases. The CDR3 consists of 17 residues.

The J gene is TRBJ1-5, the V gene TRBV7-2, with 9 nucleotides matching TRBD1. Germline assignment: CDR1 SGHTA and CDR2 FQGNSA. Trimming cost V 1 base and J 4 bases; bases outside gene matches: 8. The CDR3 spans 17 residues. The chain's CDR3 is CASSLGGTGFLNQPQHF. As DNA, the CDR3 is TGTGCCAGCAGCTTAGGGGGGACAGGGTTTCTAAATCAGCCCCAGCATTTT.

V usage is TRBV19 and J usage is TRBJ2-5; D is possibly TRBD2 (6 bases). The V end lost 7 bases, the J end lost 5 bases, and 20 bases lay between the germline ends. The germline gives CDR1 LNHDA, CDR2 SQIVND (reference sequence). The CDR3 has 15 residues. CDR3 region: CASTDTGTALETQYF. The DNA of the CDR3 is TGTGCCAGTACCGATACCGGGACTGCTTTGGAGACCCAGTACTTC.